Below are 10 T cell receptor beta chains sequenced from a single sample in a study of circulating tumor DNA in untreated peripheral T-cell lymphoma. Data came from immunoSEQ multiplex PCR; TCRdb stores just in-frame clones and leaves some out. The sample shows around 2,500 clones, around two thirds of them seen only once. Sample: tumor tissue. The receptor set was obtained from a human donor with peripheral T-cell lymphoma.

The chain employs TRBV7-4 and TRBJ1-1; D is unclear. Germline-derived CDR1 and CDR2 are SGHVT and SQSDAQ. Trimming removed 4 bases from V and 3 bases from J, with 9 bases in between. This CDR3 spans 13 amino acids. CDR3 in DNA: TGTGCCAGCAGCTCCCGGGGTGACACTGAAGCTTTCTTT. It yields the protein CASSSRGDTEAFF.

Sample share makes this clone medium-sized. This chain links TRBV11-3 with TRBJ1-1; 7 bases line up with TRBD1. Trimming took 4 bases from V and 1 from J; bases not matched to a gene: 3. The germline CDR1 and CDR2 sequences are SGHNT and YENEEA. The CDR3 covers 14 residues. Written as DNA, the CDR3 is TGTGCCAGCAGCTCGGGACAGACGAACACTGAAGCTTTCTTT. Translating gives CASSSGQTNTEAFF.

This clone is large within its sample. The chain carries TRBV19 and TRBJ2-4, with D perhaps matching TRBD2 (5 bases). CDR3 size: 15 residues. Per the germline V gene, CDR1 is LNHDA and CDR2 is SQIVND (reference sequence). Deletions cut 3 bases from V and 0 bases from J, with 9 bases between. The CDR3 region has the DNA TGTGCCAGTAGTATGGCCGGGGAAGCCAAAAACATTCAGTACTTC. Its protein product is CASSMAGEAKNIQYF.

V gene TRBV14 combines with J gene TRBJ1-2; D might be TRBD1 (5 bases). Germline CDR1 reads SGHDN; CDR2 reads FVKESK. V lost 2 bases and J lost 8, with 12 bases in between. The CDR3 extends over 13 amino acids. The CDR3 DNA sequence: TGTGCCAGCAGCCAATCGGGGAAGGGGGGCTACACCTTC. Its translation: CASSQSGKGGYTF.

The CDR3 reads CASSHQPGIKELFF. CDR3 bases: TGCGCCAGCAGCCATCAACCAGGGATTAAGGAGCTGTTTTTT. The V gene is TRBV1, the J gene TRBJ2-2; the table's D gene call, TRBD1, was not cross checked with the DNA. TRBV1 corresponds to a pseudogene. The CDR3 contains 14 residues.

This clone has a handful of counts. The chain joins TRBV6-8 to TRBJ2-3; 9 bases align to TRBD2. The CDR3 loop spans 14 amino acids. Per the germline V gene, CDR1 is MNHGY and CDR2 is SAAAGT. V was clipped by 7 bases and J by 1 base; unmatched bases: 3. The CDR3 sequence is CASIRTSGTDTQYF. For the CDR3, the DNA is TGTGCCAGCATTAGGACTAGCGGCACAGATACGCAGTATTTT.

The rearrangement joins TRBV30 to TRBJ1-3; D ambiguous. CDR1 is GTSNPN, CDR2 SVGIG, per germline (reference sequence). Trimming took 5 bases from V and 0 from J, leaving 5 bases between them. This CDR3 contains 12 residues. The CDR3 region has the DNA TGTGCCTGGGCGGGCTCTGGAAACACCATATATTTT. It codes for CAWAGSGNTIYF.

This clone was recorded once. The genes are TRBV6-8 and TRBJ1-1; D ambiguous. Trimming stripped 7 bases from V and 1 base from J, with 10 bases between. CDR1 is MNHGY and CDR2 is SAAAGT in the germline V gene. This CDR3 contains 13 residues. DNA for the CDR3: TGTGCCAGCACGAGAACATGGAACACTGAAGCTTTCTTT. This codes for CASTRTWNTEAFF.

J is TRBJ2-5 and V is TRBV30, with 11 nucleotides matching TRBD2. The germline CDR1 and CDR2 sequences are GTSNPN and SVGIG (reference sequence). The length of the CDR3 is 14 residues. The junction had 6 bases not matched to a gene; V was cut back by 4 bases and J by 5 bases. This CDR3 is CAWKLAGGPETQYF. CDR3 sequence (DNA): TGTGCCTGGAAATTAGCGGGAGGGCCGGAGACCCAGTACTTC.

The chain has TRBV6-8 and TRBJ2-3; TRBD1 matches at 9 bases. Trimming cost V 5 bases and J 10 bases; bases outside gene matches: 13. Germline CDR1 is MNHGY and CDR2 is SAAAGT. This CDR3 region has 15 residues. In DNA, the CDR3 is TGTGCCAGCAGTGGACCGGGACAGGGAGAGGTGCCGCAGTATTTT. Its protein product is CASSGPGQGEVPQYF.